The 2 T cell receptor beta chains given below trace back to one sample, sequenced in a study of circulating and synovial CD4+ cells in juvenile arthritis (dated 2014 in TCRdb). The receptor library was made with the immunoSEQ multiplex PCR assay. In its TCRdb copy, this immuneACCESS table keeps in-frame sequences only and misses some clones. Where compared with another copy, unresolved V genes explain less than half of these, and the others have no known cause. Recorded for this sample are roughly 13,000 clones; approximately 80% of them occurred a single time. Approximately 3.3% of the sample belongs to the ten largest clones. The sequenced sample consisted of CD4+ T cells from synovial fluid. These receptors came from a human patient with juvenile idiopathic arthritis. Some clones in this sample may be carry-over from other donors' samples.

The J gene is TRBJ1-2, the V gene TRBV18; tentative D call: TRBD1 (6 bases). The V gene lost 6 bases and the J gene lost 4 bases, with 15 bases spanning the gap. Germline V gives CDR1 KGHSH, CDR2 LQKENI. The CDR3 extends over 14 amino acids. CDR3 sequence (DNA): TGTGCCAGCTCCCCTCTGGGGGCCCTCTATGGCTACACCTTC. It encodes CASSPLGALYGYTF.

V usage is TRBV18 and J usage is TRBJ1-2; 7 bases agree with TRBD1. V trimming: 0 bases; J trimming: 8 bases; junction bases outside the gene matches: 6. The CDR3 loop spans 14 amino acids. CDR1 KGHSH and CDR2 LQKENI come from the germline V gene. The CDR3 bases are TGTGCCAGCTCACCACCCGGGGACAGACGGGGCTACACCTTC. It yields the protein CASSPPGDRRGYTF.